The sequence of this T cell receptor beta chain was determined in a study of a mutant IDH1 vaccine in newly diagnosed glioma. CDR3 length: 16 amino acids. Trimming cost V 0 bases and J 3 bases; bases outside gene matches: 6. CDR1 is LNHDA and CDR2 is SQIVND in the germline V gene (reference sequence). Specified time point: week 47, end of study. Each dose of the vaccine consisted of 300 ug of mutant IDH1 20-mer peptide, with topical imiquimod. Patients had eight vaccinations, in weeks 1, 3, 5, 7, 11, 15, 19 and 23. Patients carried new grade 3 or 4 IDH1-mutant astrocytomas lacking nuclear ATRX. Regarding the study as a whole: Of the patients, approximately 93% had vaccine-induced immune responses.

Remarks on this clone: The target antigen is unknown.

Repertoires were generated with immunoSEQ multiplex PCR, while TCRdb's copy carries only in-frame clones and drops some. Among some 21,000 clones listed, roughly 84% were seen once. The source was PBMCs, collected from a glioma patient whose treatment included an IDH1 peptide vaccine. The source is a man in his forties with glioma. V and J are TRBV19 and TRBJ2-7; 9 positions match TRBD1. Here the CDR3 DNA reads TGTGCCAGTAGTATAGATCCGGGACAGGGATTCTACGAGCAGTACTTC. Amino acid sequence: CASSIDPGQGFYEQYF.